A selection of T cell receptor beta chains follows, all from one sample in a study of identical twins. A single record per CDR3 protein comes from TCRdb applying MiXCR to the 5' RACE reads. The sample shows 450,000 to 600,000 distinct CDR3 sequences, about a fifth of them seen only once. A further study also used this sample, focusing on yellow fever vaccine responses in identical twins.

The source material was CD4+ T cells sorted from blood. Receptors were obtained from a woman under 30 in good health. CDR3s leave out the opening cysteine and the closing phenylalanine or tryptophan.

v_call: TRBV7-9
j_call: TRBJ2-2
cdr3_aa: ASSFQGAVTGELF

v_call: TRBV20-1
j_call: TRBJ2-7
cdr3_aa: SAYGLSYEQY

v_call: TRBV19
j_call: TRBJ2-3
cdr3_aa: ASSIGLGGYTDTQY

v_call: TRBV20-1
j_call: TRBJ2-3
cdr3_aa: SARDGKADTQY

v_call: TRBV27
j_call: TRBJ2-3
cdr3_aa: ASRLSGQGASY

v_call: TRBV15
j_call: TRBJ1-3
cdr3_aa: ATSSTLISLGNTIY

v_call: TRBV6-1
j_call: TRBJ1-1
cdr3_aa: ASRDRTLSITEAF

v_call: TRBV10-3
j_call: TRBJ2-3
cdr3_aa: AISPGTDTQY

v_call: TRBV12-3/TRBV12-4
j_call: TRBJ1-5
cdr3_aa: ASSRDTRLHQPQH

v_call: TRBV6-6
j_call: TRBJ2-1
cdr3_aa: ASSYLNEQF

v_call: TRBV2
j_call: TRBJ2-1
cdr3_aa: ASSVDRGNYF

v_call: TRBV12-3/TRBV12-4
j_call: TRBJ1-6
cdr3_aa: ASSPRGAPGLALH

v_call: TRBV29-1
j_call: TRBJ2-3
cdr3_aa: SSCGTFLGDTQY

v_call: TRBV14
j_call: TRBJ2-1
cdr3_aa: ASSPLAGAQRSSYNEQF

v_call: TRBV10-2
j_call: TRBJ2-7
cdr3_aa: ASSESIFRSTSYEQY

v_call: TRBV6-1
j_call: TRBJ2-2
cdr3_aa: ASRSGGANTGELF

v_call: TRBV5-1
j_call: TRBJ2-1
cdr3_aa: ASSSSVGDNEQF

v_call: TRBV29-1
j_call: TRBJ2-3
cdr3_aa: SVAYLGLAGTSTDTQY

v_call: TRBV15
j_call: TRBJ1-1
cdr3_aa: ATTLPRTGSDTEAF

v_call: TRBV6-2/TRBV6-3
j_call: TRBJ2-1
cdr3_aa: ASSYLTGSSYNEQF

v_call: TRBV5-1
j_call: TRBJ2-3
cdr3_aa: ASSKGTSGGAGTDTQY

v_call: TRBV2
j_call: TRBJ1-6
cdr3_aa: ASSDQGEFSPLH

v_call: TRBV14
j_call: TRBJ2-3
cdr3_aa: ASSNIVTDTQY

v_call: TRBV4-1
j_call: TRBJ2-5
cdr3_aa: ASSQLAGVGETQY

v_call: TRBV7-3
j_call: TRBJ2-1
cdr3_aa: ASSLIPGNEQF

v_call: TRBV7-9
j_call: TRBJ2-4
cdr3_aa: ASSLPGGYDIQY

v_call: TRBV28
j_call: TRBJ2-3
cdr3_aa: ASSLGQGVDTQY

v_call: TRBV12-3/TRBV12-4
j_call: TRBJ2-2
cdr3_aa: ASTLQGTFTGELF

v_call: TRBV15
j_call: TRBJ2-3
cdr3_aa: ATSRGTGITDTQY

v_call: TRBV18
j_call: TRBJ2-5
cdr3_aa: ASCRGGETQY

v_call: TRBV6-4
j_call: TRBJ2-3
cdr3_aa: ASSDTSGRDTQY

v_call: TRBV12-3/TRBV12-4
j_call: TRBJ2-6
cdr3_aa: AVPPSGGASGANVLT

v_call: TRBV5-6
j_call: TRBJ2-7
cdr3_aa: ASSPQRTGRSYEQY

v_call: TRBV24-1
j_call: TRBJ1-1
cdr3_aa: ATRTGWSPEAF

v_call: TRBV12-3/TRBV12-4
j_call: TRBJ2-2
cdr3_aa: ASTRLSGELF

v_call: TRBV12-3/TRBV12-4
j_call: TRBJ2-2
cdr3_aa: ASSLEANTGELF

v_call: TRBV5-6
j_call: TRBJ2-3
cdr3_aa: ATSPLAGTDTQY